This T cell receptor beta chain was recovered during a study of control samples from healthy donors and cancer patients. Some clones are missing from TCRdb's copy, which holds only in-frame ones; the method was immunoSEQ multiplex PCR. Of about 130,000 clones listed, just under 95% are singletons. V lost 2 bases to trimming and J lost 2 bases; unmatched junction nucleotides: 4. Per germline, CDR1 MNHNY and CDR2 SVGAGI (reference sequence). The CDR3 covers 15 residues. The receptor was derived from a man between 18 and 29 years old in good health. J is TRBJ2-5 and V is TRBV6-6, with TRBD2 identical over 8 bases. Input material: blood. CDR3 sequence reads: CASSYPASGQETQYF. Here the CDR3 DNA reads TGTGCCAGCAGTTACCCCGCTAGCGGGCAAGAGACCCAGTACTTC.